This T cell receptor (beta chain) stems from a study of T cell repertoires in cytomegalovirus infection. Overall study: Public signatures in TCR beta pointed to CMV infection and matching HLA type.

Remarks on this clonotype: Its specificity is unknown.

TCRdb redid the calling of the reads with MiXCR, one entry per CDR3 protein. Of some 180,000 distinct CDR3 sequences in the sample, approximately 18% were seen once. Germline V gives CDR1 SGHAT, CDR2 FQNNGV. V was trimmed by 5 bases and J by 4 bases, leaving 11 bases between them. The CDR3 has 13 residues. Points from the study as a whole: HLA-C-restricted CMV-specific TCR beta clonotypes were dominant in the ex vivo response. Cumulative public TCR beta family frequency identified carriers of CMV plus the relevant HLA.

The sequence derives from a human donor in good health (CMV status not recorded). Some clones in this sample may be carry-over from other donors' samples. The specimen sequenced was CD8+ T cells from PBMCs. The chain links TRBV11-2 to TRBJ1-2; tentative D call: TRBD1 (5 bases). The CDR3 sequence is CASSPQGGYGYTF. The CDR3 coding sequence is TGTGCCAGCAGCCCTCAGGGCGGCTATGGCTACACCTTC.